Presented here are 26 T cell receptor beta chains from one specimen sequenced in a study of regulatory T cells in long-lasting Graves disease. Specified time point: newly diagnosed GD, antithyroid drugs for less than 3 months. Generation of the TCR library employed RNA extracted from PBMCs. To make TCR beta libraries, researchers used iRepertoire HTBI primers and Arm-PCR of CDR3 regions. Via MiXCR, TCRdb re-called the multiplex PCR reads, giving one row per CDR3 protein. The profile shows approximately 400,000 distinct CDR3 sequences, around 14% of them singletons. These sequences were also reported in another study, on T cells in Graves' hyperthyroidism and ophthalmopathy.

The sequencing used peripheral blood mononuclear cells (PBMCs), collected at new diagnosis, from a patient treated with antithyroid drugs. These receptors all come from a woman in her 30s with Graves disease.

This clonotype was seen ten or more times. The chain joins TRBV13 to TRBJ2-1; D gene ambiguous. Trimming shortened V by 5 bases and J by 6 bases, and 17 bases separated the two germline ends. This CDR3 spans 15 amino acids. Germline values: CDR1 PRHDT, CDR2 FYEKMQ (reference sequence). In nucleotides, the CDR3 is TGTGCCAGCAGCCAAGAGGAGACAAGGGTCAATGAGCAGTTCTTC. Its translation is CASSQEETRVNEQFF.

This clonotype appeared many times. The chain recombines TRBV24-1 with TRBJ2-1; 7 bases agree with TRBD2. The CDR3 consists of 14 residues. Germline loops: CDR1 KGHDR, CDR2 SFDVKD. Unmatched junction bases numbered 1, after V lost 5 bases and J lost 1 base. As DNA, the CDR3 is TGTGCCACCAGTGCCGGGGGGTCCTACAATGAGCAGTTCTTC. Translation gives CATSAGGSYNEQFF.

J is TRBJ1-5 and V is TRBV12-3 or TRBV12-4, with D perhaps TRBD1 (6 bases). This CDR3 spans 14 amino acids. Trimming cost V 7 bases and J 4 bases, with 14 bases left between them. The CDR3: CASNLVGGNQPQHF. The CDR3 coding sequence is TGTGCCAGCAACTTAGTAGGGGGGAATCAGCCCCAGCATTTT.

There are a few counts of this clonotype. The rearrangement uses TRBV25-1 and TRBJ1-1, with TRBD1 as a possible D gene (6 bases). V was shortened by 5 bases and J by 6 bases, with 13 bases between the two germline ends. This CDR3 comprises 13 residues. CDR1 is MGHDK, CDR2 SYGVNS, per germline. CDR3 coding DNA: TGTGCCAGCAGTCGGGGGCTTTACCCTGAAGCTTTCTTT. This translates into CASSRGLYPEAFF.

The chain couples TRBV20-1 to TRBJ2-3; 9 bases align to TRBD2. The J segment lost 2 bases and the V segment lost 3 bases, leaving 12 bases of the junction unmatched. CDR3 length: 17 residues. Per germline, CDR1 DFQATT and CDR2 SNEGSKA (reference sequence). The CDR3 sequence is CSASWRGLAGTTDTQYF. Written as DNA, the CDR3 is TGCAGTGCTAGTTGGAGGGGCCTAGCGGGGACCACAGATACGCAGTATTTT.

Many counts were recorded for this clonotype. The rearrangement joins TRBV18 to TRBJ2-7; a weak D match, TRBD1 (6 bases). Germline CDR1 and CDR2: KGHSH and LQKENI. The CDR3 runs 14 residues. V shed 6 bases and J shed 2 bases, with 14 bases lying between them. The CDR3 protein is CASSPEQGPYEQYF. The CDR3 DNA reads as TGTGCCAGCTCGCCAGAACAGGGACCCTACGAGCAGTACTTC.

This clonotype was picked up many times. The chain employs TRBV29-1 and TRBJ2-7; either TRBD1 or TRBD2 may fit D (5 bases each). The CDR3 contains 12 residues. The V and J ends lost 6 bases and 2 bases respectively, with 11 bases between them. Per germline, CDR1 SQVTM and CDR2 ANQGSEA. Here the CDR3 DNA reads TGCAGCGTGGGGGACCAAACCTACGAGCAGTACTTC. Its translation is CSVGDQTYEQYF.

Concerning this clonotype: A read error may account for a junction end that differs from germline. V is TRBV7-2 and J is TRBJ2-5, with D perhaps matching TRBD1 (5 bases). Germline V CDR1 and CDR2: SGHTA, FQGNSA. This CDR3 contains 13 residues. In nucleotides, the CDR3 is TGTGCCAGCAGTCTAGGACACCAAGAGGCCCAGTACTTC. This encodes CASSLGHQEAQYF.

The chain links TRBV5-4 to TRBJ2-1; 8 bases agree with TRBD2. V shed 4 bases, J shed 2 bases, and the junction held 8 bases outside the gene matches. The CDR3 runs to 16 residues. Per germline, CDR1 SGHNT and CDR2 YYREEE (reference sequence). The CDR3 protein is CASSPSAGEAYNEQFF. CDR3 nucleotides: TGTGCCAGCAGCCCGTCAGCGGGAGAAGCCTACAATGAGCAGTTCTTC. Using reference TRBV5-4 and TRBJ2-1 for the parts outside the CDR3, the full variable domain is ETGVTQSPTHLIKTRGQQVTLRCSSQSGHNTVSWYQQALGQGPQFIFQYYREEENGRGNFPPRFSGLQFPNYSSELNVNALELDDSALYLCASSPSAGEAYNEQFFGPGTRLTVL.

This clonotype was counted ten times or more. V gene TRBV30 combines with J gene TRBJ1-2, with TRBD1 matching 7 bases. V gave up 3 bases and J gave up 8 bases; unmatched junction bases: 6. This CDR3 spans 12 amino acids. Germline-derived CDR1 and CDR2 are GTSNPN and SVGIG (reference sequence). The CDR3 here is CAWRGGDGGYTF. CDR3 nucleotides: TGTGCCTGGAGAGGGGGCGACGGCGGCTACACCTTC.

This clonotype occurred many times. This chain joins TRBV6-1 and TRBJ2-1, with 9 bases aligning to TRBD2. J gave up 3 bases and V 8 bases, and 8 bases lay outside the gene matches. Per the germline V gene, CDR1 is MNHNS and CDR2 is SASEGT. The CDR3 sequence is 15 residues long. The CDR3 region is CASGFSGRHYNEQFF. Written as DNA, the CDR3 is TGTGCCAGCGGCTTTAGCGGGAGACACTACAATGAGCAGTTCTTC.

This clonotype was seen many times. The genes are TRBV6-2 or TRBV6-3 and TRBJ2-3, with D maybe TRBD2 (5 bases). CDR3 length: 16 amino acids. Trimming took 6 bases from V and 0 from J, leaving 16 bases between them. CDR1 and CDR2 from the germline V gene are MNHEY and SVGEGT. This chain's CDR3 is CASSHSIGMSTDTQYF. DNA of the CDR3: TGTGCCAGCAGCCACTCGATCGGGATGAGCACAGATACGCAGTATTTT.

This clonotype was recorded many times. The chain's CDR3 is CASRGTGISGANVLTF. Written as DNA, the CDR3 is TGTGCCAGCAGGGGGACAGGAATCTCTGGGGCCAACGTCCTGACTTTC. This sequence joins TRBV2 and TRBJ2-6, with 8 bases aligning to TRBD1. Germline V CDR1 and CDR2: SNHLY, FYNNEI. The V segment lost 6 bases and the J segment 0 bases; nucleotides outside the gene matches: 4. The CDR3 covers 16 residues.

V is TRBV7-3 and J is TRBJ2-2; 7 positions match TRBD2. The length of the CDR3 is 16 residues. Germline CDR1 reads SGHTA; CDR2 reads FQGTGA. The ends lost 5 bases at V and 4 bases at J; junction bases unmatched: 10. CDR3 nucleotides: TGTGCCAGCAGCCCGGGAATAGCGGGTTTCACCGGGGAGCTGTTTTTT. Amino acids: CASSPGIAGFTGELFF. The whole variable domain, filled in from reference TRBV7-3 and TRBJ2-2, reads GAGVSQTPSNKVTEKGKYVELRCDPISGHTALYWYRQSLGQGPEFLIYFQGTGAADDSGLPNDRFFAVRPEGSVSTLKIQRTERGDSAVYLCASSPGIAGFTGELFFGEGSRLTVL.

Regarding this clonotype: A junction boundary mismatches the germline segment, possibly from a read error. The chain combines TRBV2 with TRBJ2-7; perhaps TRBD1 as D (6 bases). CDR3 length: 11 residues. Per germline, CDR1 SNHLY and CDR2 FYNNEI. The CDR3 bases are TGTGCCAGCAGAGGGAACAGGGAGCGGTACTTC. It is translated as CASRGNRERYF.

The sample holds many counts of this clonotype. The rearrangement joins TRBV5-1 to TRBJ2-7; 11 bases agree with TRBD2. Germline trimming cut 1 base from V and 3 bases from J; bases unmatched to any gene: 6. CDR3 length equals 16 residues. Germline V gene sequence: CDR1 SGHRS, CDR2 YFSETQ. The CDR3 region is CASSLFGTSGNYEQYF. CDR3 DNA sequence: TGCGCCAGCAGCTTGTTCGGGACTAGCGGAAACTACGAGCAGTACTTC.

J is TRBJ2-5 and V is TRBV5-1; 7 bases match TRBD1. This CDR3 has 15 amino acids. Looked up from germline, CDR1 is SGHRS and CDR2 is YFSETQ. With V trimmed by 4 bases and J by 0 bases, 6 bases remained unmatched. CDR3 in amino acids: CASSPGQVHQETQYF. The CDR3 DNA reads as TGCGCCAGCAGCCCTGGACAGGTCCACCAAGAGACCCAGTACTTC. Together with reference TRBV5-1 and TRBJ2-5, the CDR3 gives the full variable domain: KAGVTQTPRYLIKTRGQQVTLSCSPISGHRSVSWYQQTPGQGLQFLFEYFSETQRNKGNFPGRFSGRQFSNSRSEMNVSTLELGDSALYLCASSPGQVHQETQYFGPGTRLLVL.

V is TRBV11-3 and J is TRBJ2-1; D is unresolved. The V gene lost 2 bases and the J gene lost 7 bases, with 9 bases spanning the gap. The germline gives CDR1 SGHNT, CDR2 YENEEA. The CDR3 spans 13 residues. The CDR3, as DNA: TGTGCCAGCAGCTTAATTTGGGATAATGAGCAGTTCTTC. It encodes CASSLIWDNEQFF. Complete variable domain (other parts from reference TRBV11-3 and TRBJ2-1): EAGVVQSPRYKIIEKKQPVAFWCNPISGHNTLYWYLQNLGQGPELLIRYENEEAVDDSQLPKDRFSAERLKGVDSTLKIQPAELGDSAVYLCASSLIWDNEQFFGPGTRLTVL.

The chain recombines TRBV3-1 with TRBJ1-3; tentative D call: TRBD1 (5 bases). This CDR3 spans 16 amino acids. Germline loops: CDR1 LGHDT, CDR2 YNNKEL (reference sequence). V was trimmed by 4 bases and J by 2 bases, leaving 15 bases between them. As DNA, the CDR3 is TGTGCCAGCAGCCGCACCGGGGCCGGAGCTGGAAACACCATATATTTT. It specifies CASSRTGAGAGNTIYF.

This rearrangement joins TRBV28 to TRBJ2-2, with a weak D call TRBD2 (6 bases). Germline CDR1 MDHEN, CDR2 SYDVKM. Between the trimmed V and J ends, which lost 3 bases and 0 bases, there was a span of 14 bases. The CDR3 is 17 residues long. CDR3 residues: CASSFASGTSNTGELFF. The CDR3 bases are TGTGCCAGCAGTTTTGCTTCCGGGACTTCGAACACCGGGGAGCTGTTTTTT.

This clonotype was seen many times. A read error may produce the germline difference seen at one junction end. The chain has TRBV20-1 and TRBJ1-1, with 9 bases lining up with TRBD1. This CDR3 comprises 14 residues. Germline V gene lookup returns CDR1 DFQATT and CDR2 SNEGSKA (reference sequence). CDR3 DNA sequence: TGCAGTGCCAGAGCCGGGACAGGGTGGACTGAAGCTTTCTTT. Protein: CSARAGTGWTEAFF.

V usage is TRBV15 and J usage is TRBJ1-3; 9 nucleotides agree with TRBD1. The trim removed 3 bases at V and 0 bases at J, leaving 9 bases unmatched. The CDR3 has 18 amino acids. CDR1 and CDR2 from the germline V gene are LNHNV and YYDKDF (reference sequence). CDR3 region: CATSRSRDRESSGNTIYF. The DNA of the CDR3 is TGTGCCACCAGCAGGTCTAGGGACAGGGAAAGCTCTGGAAACACCATATATTTT.

This clonotype was recorded at least ten times. V usage is TRBV6-2 or TRBV6-3 and J usage is TRBJ2-1, with D hard to call. Germline V CDR1 and CDR2: MNHEY, SVGEGT. With 8 bases removed from V and 8 bases from J, the gap between germline ends came to 7 bases. This CDR3 is 10 amino acids long. In nucleotides, the CDR3 is TGTGCCAGCGCTACCGATGAGCAGTTCTTC. This gives the protein CASATDEQFF.

This clonotype showed up many times. This CDR3 is CASSSGGATNEKLFF. The CDR3, as DNA: TGTGCCAGCAGCTCGGGGGGGGCAACTAATGAAAAACTGTTTTTT. The rearrangement uses TRBV13 and TRBJ1-4; maybe TRBD1 (5 bases). Germline V gene sequence: CDR1 PRHDT, CDR2 FYEKMQ (reference sequence). Trimming took 4 bases from V and 0 from J, leaving 9 bases between them. The CDR3 is 15 amino acids.

The V call is TRBV28, the J call TRBJ2-3; D uncertain. V lost 0 bases, J lost 0 bases, and 10 bases lay in between. This CDR3 spans 16 amino acids. Germline V gene sequence: CDR1 MDHEN, CDR2 SYDVKM. The DNA of the CDR3 is TGTGCCAGCAGTTTATGGGGGAAAGCTAGCACAGATACGCAGTATTTT. This codes for CASSLWGKASTDTQYF.

This clonotype came up a few times. This chain joins TRBV24-1 and TRBJ2-2; weak D call: TRBD1 (6 bases). Germline lookup yields CDR1 KGHDR and CDR2 SFDVKD. V lost 3 bases, J lost 5 bases, and 15 bases lay in between. The CDR3 length is 16 residues. CDR3 in amino acids: CATSDPPGHMTGELFF. CDR3 sequence (DNA): TGTGCCACCAGTGATCCCCCGGGACATATGACCGGGGAGCTGTTTTTT.